Presented here are 7 T cell receptor beta chains from one specimen sequenced in a study of cytomegalovirus exposure and HLA in healthy donors. PCR employed 60 Vbeta and 13 Jbeta primers. Profiling relied on immunoSEQ multiplex PCR, and the TCRdb table lists in-frame clones only, not all of them. The repertoire includes 150,000 or so clones, about three quarters of them detected once, and roughly a tenth sits in the top ten. The sequencing input was PBMCs. The receptors derive from a man younger than 40 in good health and CMV-seropositive.

CDR3 loop: CASSEQDPSTGELFF. For the CDR3, the DNA is TGTGCCAGCAGTGAACAGGATCCGAGCACCGGGGAGCTGTTTTTT. This chain connects TRBV6-1 to TRBJ2-2; D is uncertain. Germline V gene sequence: CDR1 MNHNS, CDR2 SASEGT. Deletions cut 2 bases from V and 4 bases from J, with 11 bases between. This CDR3 has 15 residues.

The chain uses TRBV25-1 and TRBJ1-1, with D perhaps TRBD1 (5 bases). The length of the CDR3 is 14 residues. V dropped 0 bases and J dropped 5 bases, with 10 bases sitting between them. CDR1 MGHDK and CDR2 SYGVNS come from the germline V gene. CDR3 in DNA: TGTGCCAGCAGTGAATATAGCAGGGAAACTGAAGCTTTCTTT. Translation: CASSEYSRETEAFF.

The V gene is TRBV28, the J gene TRBJ1-1; D possibly corresponds to TRBD1 (6 bases). The CDR3 totals 16 residues. Trimming took off 4 bases at V and 3 bases at J, with 18 bases between the two ends. Germline V CDR1 and CDR2: MDHEN, SYDVKM. CDR3 in amino acids: CASSSQGGSQYTEAFF. The CDR3 DNA follows: TGTGCCAGCAGTTCCCAAGGGGGTTCGCAGTACACTGAAGCTTTCTTT. Filled out from reference TRBV28 and TRBJ1-1, the complete variable domain reads DVKVTQSSRYLVKRTGEKVFLECVQDMDHENMFWYRQDPGLGLRLIYFSYDVKMKEKGDIPEGYSVSREKKERFSLILESASTNQTSMYLCASSSQGGSQYTEAFFGQGTRLTVV.

The chain recombines TRBV6-5 with TRBJ1-3, with 7 bases fitting TRBD1. J gave up 4 bases and V 3 bases, and 6 bases lay outside the gene matches. Germline V gene data show CDR1 as MNHEY and CDR2 as SVGAGI. This CDR3 is 15 amino acids long. DNA of the CDR3: TGTGCCAGCAGTTATAACAGGGGAACCGGAAACACCATATATTTT. As protein: CASSYNRGTGNTIYF.

The V call is TRBV28, the J call TRBJ2-2, with unresolved D. Germline CDR1 reads MDHEN; CDR2 reads SYDVKM. Trimming cost V 5 bases and J 1 base, with 5 bases left between them. The CDR3 is made up of 13 amino acids. The CDR3 DNA reads as TGTGCCAGCAGTGTACAGAACACCGGGGAGCTGTTTTTT. It specifies CASSVQNTGELFF.

V usage is TRBV28 and J usage is TRBJ2-1; tentatively, D is TRBD2 (5 bases). Between the trimmed V and J ends, which lost 6 bases and 7 bases, there was a span of 19 bases. CDR1 is MDHEN, CDR2 SYDVKM, per germline. The CDR3 runs 15 residues. The CDR3 DNA is TGTGCCAGCAGCCCAGAGGGAACCCCGGAGAATGAGCAGTTCTTC. It encodes CASSPEGTPENEQFF.

The V and J genes are TRBV30 and TRBJ1-2; TRBD1 might be the D (5 bases). CDR3 length equals 14 residues. V lost 0 bases and J 3 bases, leaving 11 bases between the germline ends. Germline assignment: CDR1 GTSNPN and CDR2 SVGIG (reference sequence). Here the CDR3 DNA reads TGTGCCTGGAGTGTAGGAGGGGTTTACTATGGCTACACCTTC. Amino acids: CAWSVGGVYYGYTF.